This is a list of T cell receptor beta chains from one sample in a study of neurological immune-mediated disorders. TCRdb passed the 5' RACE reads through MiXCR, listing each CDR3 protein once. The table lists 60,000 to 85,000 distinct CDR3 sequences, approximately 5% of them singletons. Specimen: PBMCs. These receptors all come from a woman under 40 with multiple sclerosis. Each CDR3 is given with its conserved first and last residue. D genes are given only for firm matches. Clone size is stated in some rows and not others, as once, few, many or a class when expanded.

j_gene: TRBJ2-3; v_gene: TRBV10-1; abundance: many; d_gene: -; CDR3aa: CASAGSTDTQYF; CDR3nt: TGCGCCAGCGCGGGGTCGACAGATACGCAGTATTTT
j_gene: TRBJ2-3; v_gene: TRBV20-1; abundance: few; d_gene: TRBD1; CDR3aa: CSAKTGVDTQYF; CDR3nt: TGCAGTGCAAAGACAGGGGTTGATACGCAGTATTTT
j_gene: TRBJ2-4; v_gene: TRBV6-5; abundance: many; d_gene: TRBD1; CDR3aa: CASSPSQGTVDIQYF; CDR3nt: TGTGCCAGCAGTCCTTCACAGGGGACGGTAGACATTCAGTACTTC
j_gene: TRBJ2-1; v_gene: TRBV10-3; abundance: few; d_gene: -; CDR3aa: CAIGGTAYNEQFF; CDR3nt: TGTGCCATCGGGGGGACAGCCTACAATGAGCAGTTCTTC
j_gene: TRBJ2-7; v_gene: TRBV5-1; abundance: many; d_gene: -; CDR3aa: CASSFDRFAYEQYF; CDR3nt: TGCGCCAGCAGCTTCGACAGGTTTGCCTACGAGCAGTACTTC
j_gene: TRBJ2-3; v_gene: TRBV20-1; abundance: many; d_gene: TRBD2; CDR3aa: CSATPGDYHTDTQYF; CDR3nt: TGCAGTGCAACCCCCGGGGACTACCACACAGATACGCAGTATTTT
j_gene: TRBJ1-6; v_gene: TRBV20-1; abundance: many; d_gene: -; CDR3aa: CSARPLGFVQNSPLHF; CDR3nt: TGCAGTGCAAGACCCCTCGGCTTCGTTCAGAACTCACCCCTCCACTTT
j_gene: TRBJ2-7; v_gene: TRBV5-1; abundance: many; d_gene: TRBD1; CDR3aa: CASSLGQGPYEQYF; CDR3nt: TGCGCCAGCAGCTTGGGACAGGGTCCATACGAGCAGTACTTC
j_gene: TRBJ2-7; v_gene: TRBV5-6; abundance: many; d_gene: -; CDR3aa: CASSLKGNDEQYF; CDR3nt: TGTGCCAGCAGCTTAAAGGGCAACGACGAGCAGTACTTC
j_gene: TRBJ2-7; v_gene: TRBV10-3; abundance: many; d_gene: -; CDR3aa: CATSEGPGLYEQYF; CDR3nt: TGTGCCACCTCCGAGGGACCTGGGCTCTACGAGCAGTACTTC
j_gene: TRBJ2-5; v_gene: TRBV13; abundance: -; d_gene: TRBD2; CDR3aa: CASSKLAGVPGGQETQYF; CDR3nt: TGTGCCAGCAGCAAGCTAGCGGGGGTGCCGGGAGGCCAAGAGACCCAGTACTTC
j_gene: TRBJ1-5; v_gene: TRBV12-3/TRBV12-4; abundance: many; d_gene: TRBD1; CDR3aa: CASSPQGIDNQPQHF; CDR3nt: TGTGCCAGCAGTCCACAGGGGATCGACAATCAGCCCCAGCATTTT
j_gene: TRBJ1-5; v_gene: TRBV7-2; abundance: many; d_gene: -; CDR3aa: CASSLWINQPQHF; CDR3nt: TGTGCCAGCAGCTTATGGATCAATCAGCCCCAGCATTTT
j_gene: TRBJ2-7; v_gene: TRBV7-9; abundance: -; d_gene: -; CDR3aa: CASSHTGGVYEQYF; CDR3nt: TGTGCCAGCAGCCACACAGGGGGGGTCTACGAGCAGTACTTC
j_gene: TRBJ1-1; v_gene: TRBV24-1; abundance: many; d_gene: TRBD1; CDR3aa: CATSGTANEAFF; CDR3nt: TGTGCCACCTCAGGGACAGCAAATGAAGCTTTCTTT
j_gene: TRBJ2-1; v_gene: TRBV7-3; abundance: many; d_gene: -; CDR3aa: CASSFTQGGNNEQFF; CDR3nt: TGTGCCAGCAGCTTTACTCAGGGGGGCAACAATGAGCAGTTCTTC
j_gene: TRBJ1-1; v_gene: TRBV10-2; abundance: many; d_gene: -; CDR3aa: CASSEIEAFF; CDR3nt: TGCGCCAGCAGTGAGATTGAAGCTTTCTTT
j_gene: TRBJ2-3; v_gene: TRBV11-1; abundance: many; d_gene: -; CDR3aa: CASQPWPLVSTDTQYF; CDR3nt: TGTGCCAGCCAGCCGTGGCCGCTAGTTAGCACAGATACGCAGTATTTT
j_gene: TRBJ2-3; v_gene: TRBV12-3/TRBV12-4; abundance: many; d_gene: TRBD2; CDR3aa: CASSGIESGETQYF; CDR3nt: TGTGCCAGCAGTGGGATAGAAAGCGGGGAAACGCAGTATTTT
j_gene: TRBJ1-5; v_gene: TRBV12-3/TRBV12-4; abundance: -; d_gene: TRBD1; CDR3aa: CASSFGQGIQPQHF; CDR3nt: TGTGCCAGCAGTTTCGGACAGGGGATCCAGCCCCAGCATTTT